The T cell receptor beta chain under discussion was sequenced for a study of blood T cell repertoires in COVID-19. Germline V gene sequence: CDR1 SGHTA, CDR2 FQGNSA. The CDR3 contains 14 residues. V was trimmed by 3 bases and J by 0 bases, leaving 6 bases between them. Assay: immunoSEQ multiplex PCR; the TCRdb copy retains only in-frame clones and omits some. The sample consists of approximately 300,000 clones, roughly 86% of them appearing once. Seattle's enrolled individuals joined amid active infection and were then monitored longitudinally. The V gene is TRBV7-2, the J gene TRBJ2-4; D gene unclear. The sequenced sample was peripheral blood. This TCR was sampled from a woman aged 25 to 45 with COVID-19, enrolled during active disease. CDR3 region: CASSLRLAKNIQYF. For the CDR3, the DNA is TGTGCCAGCAGCTTGAGGTTAGCCAAAAACATTCAGTACTTC.